These 18 T cell receptor beta chains originate from one sample sequenced in a study of glioma-infiltrating T cells. The iRepertoire nested amplicon-rescue multiplex PCR amplified TCR alpha and beta CDR3s from RNA. MiXCR, run by TCRdb on the multiplex PCR reads, gives a single entry per CDR3 protein. The sample consists of 300,000 to 400,000 distinct CDR3 sequences, roughly 41% of them appearing once. Sequencing used glioma tissue, nonneoplastic brain tissue, or PBMCs (not recorded which). All receptors derive from a human donor with low-grade glioma or glioblastoma, undergoing nonglioma brain surgery, or in good health (not recorded which).

This chain joins TRBV7-2 and TRBJ2-2, with D possibly TRBD2 on 6 matching bases. CDR3 length: 15 amino acids. Germline values: CDR1 SGHTA, CDR2 FQGNSA. Deletions cut 5 bases from V and 0 bases from J, with 10 bases between. CDR3 residues: CASSHGTSNTGELFF. Here the CDR3 DNA reads TGTGCCAGCAGCCACGGGACTTCGAACACCGGGGAGCTGTTTTTT.

Turning to this clonotype: At one end the junction does not follow the germline gene, possibly because of a read error. The V call is TRBV20-1, the J call TRBJ1-2; D unresolved. This CDR3 has 13 residues. From germline, CDR1 is DFQATT and CDR2 SNEGSKA (reference sequence). DNA for the CDR3: TGCAGTGCTGGAGATCAGGAGAACTATGGCTACACCTTC. As protein: CSAGDQENYGYTF.

Concerning this clonotype: At one of its ends the junction is not consistent with the germline gene, which may arise from a read error. The CDR3 here is CASSLGDRPPHF. The CDR3 DNA is TGTGCCAGCAGTTTAGGGGACAGGCCCCCCCACTTC. The chain recombines TRBV28 with TRBJ1-2; TRBD1 aligns across 8 bases. Germline V gene sequence: CDR1 MDHEN, CDR2 SYDVKM. The CDR3 sequence is 12 residues long.

The sample holds a few counts of this clonotype. The genes are TRBV6-1 and TRBJ2-7, with TRBD2 matching 14 bases. The V and J ends lost 7 bases and 6 bases, in that order; junction bases with no gene match: 8. Germline V gives CDR1 MNHNS, CDR2 SASEGT. There are 15 residues in the CDR3. The CDR3 DNA sequence: TGTGCCAGCAACCATGGGACTAGCGGGAGAGGCGAGCAGTACTTC. Translated: CASNHGTSGRGEQYF.

The chain combines TRBV20-1 with TRBJ1-1, with D tentatively TRBD1 (6 bases). The CDR3 consists of 12 residues. V was shortened by 6 bases and J by 4 bases, with 12 bases between the two germline ends. CDR1 and CDR2 (germline): DFQATT, SNEGSKA (reference sequence). In nucleotides, the CDR3 is TGCAGTGCCCCGGACAGAATCACTGAAGCTTTCTTT. It is translated as CSAPDRITEAFF.

This clonotype occurred a few times. The V and J genes are TRBV6-6 and TRBJ1-1; tentatively, D is TRBD1 (6 bases). Trimming took 2 bases from V and 3 from J, leaving 13 bases between them. The CDR3 is 15 amino acids. The germline V gene has CDR1 MNHNY and CDR2 SVGAGI (reference sequence). The CDR3 DNA reads TGTGCCAGCAGTTACGGAGGGGGTTTCGACACTGAAGCTTTCTTT. Its translation is CASSYGGGFDTEAFF.

This clonotype was detected ten times or more. J is TRBJ1-4 and V is TRBV27; D unclear. There are 10 residues in the CDR3. V gave up 3 bases and J gave up 7 bases, with 0 bases separating them. Germline assignment: CDR1 MNHEY and CDR2 SMNVEV (reference sequence). The CDR3 sequence: CASSFEKLFF. Here the CDR3 DNA reads TGTGCCAGCAGTTTTGAAAAACTGTTTTTT.

This clonotype came up a few times. This sequence joins TRBV20-1 and TRBJ2-7; 11 nucleotides line up with TRBD2. Looked up from germline, CDR1 is DFQATT and CDR2 is SNEGSKA (reference sequence). V dropped 1 base and J dropped 4; count of bases not matched to a gene: 6. The CDR3 totals 15 residues. Written as DNA, the CDR3 is TGCAGTGCTAGAGTAGAGGGACTAGCGGCATACGAGCAGTACTTC. As protein: CSARVEGLAAYEQYF.

This clonotype was detected many times. The chain links TRBV6-1 to TRBJ2-3; 13 nucleotides agree with TRBD2. This CDR3 region has 16 residues. Germline trimming cut 5 bases from V and 3 bases from J; bases unmatched to any gene: 5. Germline V gene data show CDR1 as MNHNS and CDR2 as SASEGT. This CDR3 is CASSRLAGGGTDTQYF. CDR3 coding DNA: TGTGCCAGCAGTCGACTAGCGGGAGGTGGGACAGATACGCAGTATTTT.

The CDR3 nucleotides read TGTGCCAGCAGCCTCGGACAGGGACCCTCCTACGAGCAGTACTTC. It is translated as CASSLGQGPSYEQYF. The chain uses TRBV28 and TRBJ2-7; 8 bases are a match to TRBD1. Germline CDR1 is MDHEN and CDR2 is SYDVKM. J was trimmed by 0 bases and V by 6 bases; bases with no gene match: 7. The CDR3 covers 15 residues.

The chain is built from TRBV2 and TRBJ1-1; 9 bases match TRBD1. Losses at the gene ends were 5 bases for V and 7 bases for J; bases not matched to a gene: 5. The V gene's germline CDR1 is SNHLY and CDR2 FYNNEI. CDR3 length equals 13 residues. The CDR3 sequence is CASSPGQGVEAFF. CDR3 sequence (DNA): TGTGCCAGCAGTCCGGGACAGGGAGTTGAAGCTTTCTTT.

The rearrangement links TRBV20-1 to TRBJ2-5; D is perhaps TRBD1 (6 bases). This CDR3 contains 13 residues. Germline V CDR1 and CDR2: DFQATT, SNEGSKA (reference sequence). The V end lost 6 bases, the J end lost 2 bases, and 13 bases lay between the germline ends. The CDR3 sequence: CSAARQEQETQYF. The CDR3 DNA reads as TGCAGTGCAGCCCGACAGGAACAAGAGACCCAGTACTTC.

The chain links TRBV24-1 to TRBJ2-2; 12 nucleotides align to TRBD2. This CDR3 spans 16 amino acids. Looked up from germline, CDR1 is KGHDR and CDR2 is SFDVKD. V lost 3 bases to trimming and J lost 5 bases; unmatched junction nucleotides: 3. The CDR3, as DNA: TGTGCCACCAGTGATGGACTAGCGGGAAGGACCGGGGAGCTGTTTTTT. This codes for CATSDGLAGRTGELFF.

This clonotype was observed at least ten times. The V and J genes are TRBV20-1 and TRBJ1-1; 7 bases are a match to TRBD1. This CDR3 has 14 residues. Germline CDR1 reads DFQATT; CDR2 reads SNEGSKA (reference sequence). The trim removed 3 bases at V and 2 bases at J, leaving 6 bases unmatched. CDR3: CSASQQGVNTEAFF. As DNA, the CDR3 is TGCAGTGCTAGTCAGCAGGGGGTTAACACTGAAGCTTTCTTT.

This clonotype was detected a few times. The gene calls are TRBV4-1 and TRBJ2-2; no firm D call. Trimming removed 0 bases at V and 8 bases at J, with 4 bases between. From germline, CDR1 is MGHRA and CDR2 YSYEKL. The CDR3 covers 12 residues. The CDR3 region is CASSQEVGELFF. In nucleotides, the CDR3 is TGCGCCAGCAGCCAAGAAGTAGGGGAGCTGTTTTTT.

The sample holds a few counts of this clonotype. The chain joins TRBV28 to TRBJ2-1; the match to TRBD2 covers 8 bases. Germline V gene lookup returns CDR1 MDHEN and CDR2 SYDVKM. The CDR3 is made up of 15 amino acids. The V and J ends lost 4 bases and 5 bases, in that order; junction bases with no gene match: 7. CDR3 sequence: CASSSAGGVDNEQFF. The CDR3 nucleotides read TGTGCCAGCAGTTCGGCGGGAGGTGTCGACAATGAGCAGTTCTTC.

The chain's CDR3 is CSVIGGKDTGELFF. The DNA for the CDR3 is TGCAGCGTTATTGGGGGAAAGGACACCGGGGAGCTGTTTTTT. V and J are TRBV29-1 and TRBJ2-2; D may correspond to TRBD1 or TRBD2 (5 bases each). Germline lookup yields CDR1 SQVTM and CDR2 ANQGSEA. The V end was cut by 5 bases, the J end by 3 bases, with 13 bases between. The CDR3 is made up of 14 amino acids.

The chain joins TRBV20-1 to TRBJ1-1; D gene unclear. CDR1 is DFQATT and CDR2 is SNEGSKA in the germline V gene (reference sequence). Trimming pared 1 base from V and 10 bases from J, leaving 22 bases between. This CDR3 is built from 15 residues. The CDR3 spells CSARALSLAIYRAFF. The CDR3 DNA sequence: TGCAGTGCTAGAGCTCTGAGCCTTGCCATCTATAGAGCTTTCTTT.